This T cell receptor beta chain was identified during a study of CD8 T cells in ankylosing spondylitis. TCRdb processed the 5' RACE reads anew with MiXCR; each CDR3 protein has one entry. This repertoire shows approximately 350,000 distinct CDR3 sequences, roughly 14% found once; its top ten account for roughly 1.1%. This clonotype has only a few counts. CDR3 size: 16 residues. CDR1 and CDR2 (germline): MGHRA, YSYEKL. Trimming left V 1 base short and J 4 bases short, with 15 bases between. This clonotype was obtained from a male donor with ankylosing spondylitis or in good health (not recorded which). The sample consisted of blood, either unsorted or a sorted T cell fraction (not recorded which). The chain uses TRBV4-1 and TRBJ2-3, with D uncertain. CDR3: CASSQVALSGPDTQYF. The CDR3 DNA sequence: TGCGCCAGCAGCCAAGTAGCCCTGAGTGGGCCAGATACGCAGTATTTT.